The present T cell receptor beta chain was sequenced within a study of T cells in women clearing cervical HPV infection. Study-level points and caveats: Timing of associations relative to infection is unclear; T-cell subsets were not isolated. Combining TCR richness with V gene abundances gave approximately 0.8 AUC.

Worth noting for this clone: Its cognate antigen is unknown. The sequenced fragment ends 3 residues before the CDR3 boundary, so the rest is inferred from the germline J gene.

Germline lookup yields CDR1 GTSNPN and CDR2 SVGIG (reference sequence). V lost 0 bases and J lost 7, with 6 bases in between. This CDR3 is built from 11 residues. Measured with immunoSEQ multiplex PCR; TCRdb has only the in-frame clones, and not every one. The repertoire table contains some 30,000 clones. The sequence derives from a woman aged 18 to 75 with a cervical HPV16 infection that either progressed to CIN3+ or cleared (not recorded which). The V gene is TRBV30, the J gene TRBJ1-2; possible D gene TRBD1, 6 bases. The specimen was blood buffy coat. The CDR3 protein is CAWSVQGGYTF. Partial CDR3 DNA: TGTGCCTGGAGTGTACAGGGTGGC.